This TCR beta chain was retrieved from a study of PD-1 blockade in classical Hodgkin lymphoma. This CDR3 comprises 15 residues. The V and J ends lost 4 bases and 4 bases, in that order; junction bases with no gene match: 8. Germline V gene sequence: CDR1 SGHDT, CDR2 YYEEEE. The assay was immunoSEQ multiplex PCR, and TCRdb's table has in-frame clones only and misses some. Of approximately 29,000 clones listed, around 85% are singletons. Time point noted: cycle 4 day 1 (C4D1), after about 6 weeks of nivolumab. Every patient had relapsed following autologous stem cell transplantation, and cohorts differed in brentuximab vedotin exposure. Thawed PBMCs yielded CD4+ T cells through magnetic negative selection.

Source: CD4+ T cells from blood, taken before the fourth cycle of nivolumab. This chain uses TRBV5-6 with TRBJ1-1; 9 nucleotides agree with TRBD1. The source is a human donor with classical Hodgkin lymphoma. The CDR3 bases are TGTGCCAGCAGCCCGGGGACAGGGCTGGGCACTGAAGCTTTCTTT. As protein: CASSPGTGLGTEAFF.